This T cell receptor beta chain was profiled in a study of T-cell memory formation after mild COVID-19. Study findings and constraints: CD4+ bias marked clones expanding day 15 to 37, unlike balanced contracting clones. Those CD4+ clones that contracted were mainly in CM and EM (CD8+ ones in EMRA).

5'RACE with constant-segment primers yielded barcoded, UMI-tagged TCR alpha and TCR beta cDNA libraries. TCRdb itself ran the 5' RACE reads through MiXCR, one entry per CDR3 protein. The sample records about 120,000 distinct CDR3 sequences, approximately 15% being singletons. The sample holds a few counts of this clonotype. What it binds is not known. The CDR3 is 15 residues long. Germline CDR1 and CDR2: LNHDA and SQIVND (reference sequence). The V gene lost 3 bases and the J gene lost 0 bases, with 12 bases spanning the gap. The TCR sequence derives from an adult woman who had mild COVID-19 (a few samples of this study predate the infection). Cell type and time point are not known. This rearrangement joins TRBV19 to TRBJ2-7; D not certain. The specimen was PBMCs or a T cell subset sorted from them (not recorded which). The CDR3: CASSIIGVGSYEQYF. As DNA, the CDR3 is TGTGCCAGTAGTATCATTGGGGTTGGCTCCTACGAGCAGTACTTC.